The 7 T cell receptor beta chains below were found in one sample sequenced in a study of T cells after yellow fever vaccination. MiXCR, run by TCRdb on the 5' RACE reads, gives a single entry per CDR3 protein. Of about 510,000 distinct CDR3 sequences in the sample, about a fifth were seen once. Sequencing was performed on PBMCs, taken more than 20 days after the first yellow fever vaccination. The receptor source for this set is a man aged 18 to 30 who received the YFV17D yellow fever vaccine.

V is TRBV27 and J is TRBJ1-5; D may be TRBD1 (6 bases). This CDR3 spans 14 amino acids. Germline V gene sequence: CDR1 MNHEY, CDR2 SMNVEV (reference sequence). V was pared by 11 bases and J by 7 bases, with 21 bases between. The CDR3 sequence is CASGGRGIRQPQHF. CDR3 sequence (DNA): TGTGCCTCGGGGGGCAGGGGTATAAGACAGCCCCAGCATTTT.

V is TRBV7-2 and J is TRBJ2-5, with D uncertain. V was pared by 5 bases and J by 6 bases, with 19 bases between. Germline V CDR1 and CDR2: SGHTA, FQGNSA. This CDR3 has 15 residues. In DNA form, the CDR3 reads TGTGCCAGCAGCACTGAGGCGGCGTTTTCTCAGACCCAGTACTTC. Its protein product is CASSTEAAFSQTQYF.

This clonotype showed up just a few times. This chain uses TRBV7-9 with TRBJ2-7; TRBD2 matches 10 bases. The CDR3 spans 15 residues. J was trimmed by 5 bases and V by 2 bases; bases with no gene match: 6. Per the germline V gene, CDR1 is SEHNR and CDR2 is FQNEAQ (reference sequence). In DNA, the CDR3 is TGTGCCAGCAGCTTATTGGGACTAGCGCCGCACGAGCAGTACTTC. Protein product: CASSLLGLAPHEQYF.

CDR3 residues: CSAVPPSSSYEQYV. CDR3 DNA: TGCAGTGCCGTACCACCCAGCTCTTCCTACGAGCAGTACGTC. The rearrangement joins TRBV20-1 to TRBJ2-7, with D hard to call. Germline loops: CDR1 DFQATT, CDR2 SNEGSKA (reference sequence). This CDR3 spans 14 amino acids. V lost 6 bases to trimming and J lost 1 base, with 16 bases between them.

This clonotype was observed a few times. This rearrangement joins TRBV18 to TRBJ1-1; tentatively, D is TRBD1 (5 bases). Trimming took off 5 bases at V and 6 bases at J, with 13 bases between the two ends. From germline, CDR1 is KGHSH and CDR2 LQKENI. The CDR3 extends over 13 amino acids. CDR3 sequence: CASSGRGRAEAFF. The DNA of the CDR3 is TGTGCCAGCTCAGGTAGGGGAAGGGCTGAAGCTTTCTTT.

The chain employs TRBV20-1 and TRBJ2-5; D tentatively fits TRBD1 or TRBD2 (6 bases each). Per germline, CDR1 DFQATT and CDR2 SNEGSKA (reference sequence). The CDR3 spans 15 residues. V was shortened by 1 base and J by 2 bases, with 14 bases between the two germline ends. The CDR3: CSARVGGGLQETQYF. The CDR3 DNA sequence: TGCAGTGCTAGAGTAGGGGGAGGCCTACAAGAGACCCAGTACTTC.

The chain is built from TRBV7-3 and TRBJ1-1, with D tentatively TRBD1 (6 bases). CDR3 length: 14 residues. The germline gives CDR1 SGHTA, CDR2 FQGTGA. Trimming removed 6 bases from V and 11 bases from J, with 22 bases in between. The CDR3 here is CASRPDSLASRAFF. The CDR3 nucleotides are TGTGCCAGCAGACCGGACAGTTTGGCGTCGCGGGCTTTCTTT.